The text below deals with one T cell receptor beta chain. What it binds is not known. The germline gives CDR1 LNHDA, CDR2 SQIVND (reference sequence). The CDR3 spans 15 residues. V shed 2 bases and J shed 8 bases, with 15 bases lying between them. There were no recent acute infections or vaccinations among the donors, who were healthy HIV-negative adults. These data are taken from a study of shared clonotypes between healthy human individuals. Some clones are missing from TCRdb's copy, which holds only in-frame ones; the method was immunoSEQ multiplex PCR. This sample has 850,000 to 1,200,000 clones; around 75% occur once, and the top ten carry roughly 1.5%. Findings and caveats of the study: On the whole, naive subsets had larger estimated richness than memory subsets had.

The material sequenced was memory CD4+ T cells sorted from blood. Subset in this sample: CD45RA-negative fraction. This sequence was found in a man between 18 and 29 years old in good health. This chain joins TRBV19 and TRBJ1-4; possible D gene TRBD1, 5 bases. CDR3 bases: TGTGCCAGTAGTATACGACAGTCCCCAAACGAAAAACTGTTTTTT. Translating gives CASSIRQSPNEKLFF.